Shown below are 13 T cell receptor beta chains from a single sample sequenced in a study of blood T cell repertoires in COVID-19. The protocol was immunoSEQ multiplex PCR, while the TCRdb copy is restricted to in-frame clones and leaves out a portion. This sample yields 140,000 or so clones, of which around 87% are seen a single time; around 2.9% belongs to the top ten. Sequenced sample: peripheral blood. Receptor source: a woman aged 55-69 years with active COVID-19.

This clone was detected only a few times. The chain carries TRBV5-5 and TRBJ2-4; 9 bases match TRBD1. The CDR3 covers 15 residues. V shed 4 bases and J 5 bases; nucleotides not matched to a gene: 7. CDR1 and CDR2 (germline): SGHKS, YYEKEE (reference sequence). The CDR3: CASSPGQGTQNIQYF. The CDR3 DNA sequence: TGTGCCAGCAGCCCCGGACAGGGGACACAAAACATTCAGTACTTC.

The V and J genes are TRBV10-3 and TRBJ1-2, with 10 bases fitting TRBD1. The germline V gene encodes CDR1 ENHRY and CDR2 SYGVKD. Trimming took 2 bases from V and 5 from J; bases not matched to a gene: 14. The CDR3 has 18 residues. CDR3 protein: CAISERGQGTLAGYGYTF. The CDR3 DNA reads TGTGCCATCAGTGAGAGGGGACAGGGGACCCTCGCGGGGTATGGCTACACCTTC.

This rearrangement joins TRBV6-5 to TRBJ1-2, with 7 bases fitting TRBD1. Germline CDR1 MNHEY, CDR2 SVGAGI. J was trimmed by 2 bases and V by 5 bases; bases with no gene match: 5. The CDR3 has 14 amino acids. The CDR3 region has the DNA TGTGCCAGCAGTACACCGACAGGGAACTATGGCTACACCTTC. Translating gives CASSTPTGNYGYTF.

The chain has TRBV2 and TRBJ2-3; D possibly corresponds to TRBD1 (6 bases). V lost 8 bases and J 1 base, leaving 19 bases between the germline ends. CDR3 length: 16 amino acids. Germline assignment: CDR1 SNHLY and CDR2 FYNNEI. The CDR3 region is CASGLPSGQRTDTQYF. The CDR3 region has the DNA TGTGCCAGCGGCCTGCCGTCCGGACAGCGCACAGATACGCAGTATTTT.

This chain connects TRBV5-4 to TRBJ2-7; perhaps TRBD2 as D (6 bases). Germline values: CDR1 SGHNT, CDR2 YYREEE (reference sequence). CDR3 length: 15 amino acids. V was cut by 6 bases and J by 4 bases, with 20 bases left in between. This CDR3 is CASTPGVGSQYEQYF. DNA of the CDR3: TGTGCCAGCACCCCGGGGGTGGGGAGCCAGTACGAGCAGTACTTC.

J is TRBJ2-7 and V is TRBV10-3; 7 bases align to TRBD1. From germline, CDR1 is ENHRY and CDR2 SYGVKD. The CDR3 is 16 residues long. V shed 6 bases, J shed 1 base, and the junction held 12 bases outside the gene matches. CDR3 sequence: CAIRERRDSLSYEQYF. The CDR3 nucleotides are TGTGCCATCAGGGAACGACGGGACAGCCTTTCCTACGAGCAGTACTTC.

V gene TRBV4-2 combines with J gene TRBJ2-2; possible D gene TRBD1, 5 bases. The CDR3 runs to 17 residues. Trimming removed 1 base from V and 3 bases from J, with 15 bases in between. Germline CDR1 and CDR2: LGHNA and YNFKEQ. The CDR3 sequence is CASSQGVTVSYTGELFF. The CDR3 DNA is TGTGCCAGCAGCCAAGGGGTGACAGTTTCATACACCGGGGAGCTGTTTTTT.

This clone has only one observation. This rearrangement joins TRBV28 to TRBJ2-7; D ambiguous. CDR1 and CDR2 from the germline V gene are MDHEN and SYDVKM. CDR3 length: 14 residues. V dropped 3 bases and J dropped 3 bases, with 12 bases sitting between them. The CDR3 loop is CASSLISPDYEQYF. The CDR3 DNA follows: TGTGCCAGCAGTTTGATCTCTCCAGACTACGAGCAGTACTTC.

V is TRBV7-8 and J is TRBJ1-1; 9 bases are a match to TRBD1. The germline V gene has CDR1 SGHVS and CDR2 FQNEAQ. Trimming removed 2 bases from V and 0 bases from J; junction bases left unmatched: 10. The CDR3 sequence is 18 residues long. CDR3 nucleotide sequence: TGTGCCAGCAGCTTACGGGGGGGGACAGGGCCTCTGAACACTGAAGCTTTCTTT. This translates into CASSLRGGTGPLNTEAFF.

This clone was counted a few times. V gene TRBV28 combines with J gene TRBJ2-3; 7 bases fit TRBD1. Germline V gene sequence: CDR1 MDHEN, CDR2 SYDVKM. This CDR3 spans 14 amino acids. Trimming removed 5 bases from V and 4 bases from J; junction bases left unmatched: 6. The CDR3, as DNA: TGTGCCAGCAGTCAGCCTACAGGGGCAGATACGCAGTATTTT. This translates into CASSQPTGADTQYF.

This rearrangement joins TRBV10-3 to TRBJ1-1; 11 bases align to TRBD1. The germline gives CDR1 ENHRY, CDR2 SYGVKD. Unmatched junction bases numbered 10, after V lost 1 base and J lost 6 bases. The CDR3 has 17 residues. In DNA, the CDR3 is TGTGCCATCAGTGAGTTCCGGGACAGGGGGGATATCGCTGAAGCTTTCTTT. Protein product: CAISEFRDRGDIAEAFF.

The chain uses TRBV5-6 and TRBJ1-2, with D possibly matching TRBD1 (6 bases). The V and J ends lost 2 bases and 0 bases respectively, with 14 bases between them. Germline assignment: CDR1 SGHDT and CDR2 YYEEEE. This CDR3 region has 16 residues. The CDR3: CASSFGTPGANYGYTF. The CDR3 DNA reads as TGTGCCAGCAGCTTCGGGACACCCGGGGCTAACTATGGCTACACCTTC.

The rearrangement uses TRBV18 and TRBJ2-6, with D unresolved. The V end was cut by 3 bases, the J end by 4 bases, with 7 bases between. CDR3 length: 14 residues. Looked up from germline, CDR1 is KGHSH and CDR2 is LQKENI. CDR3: CASSPSPGANVLTF. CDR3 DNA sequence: TGTGCCAGCTCACCCTCCCCCGGGGCCAACGTCCTGACTTTC.